Following are 13 T cell receptor beta chains from one sample sequenced in a study of shared T cell receptors in the human thymus. TCRdb's copy holds only in-frame clones and misses some; the assay was immunoSEQ multiplex PCR. The sample carries some 720,000 clones, 85% to 90% recorded once. These data also featured in a second study, about human thymus T cells.

Sequencing was performed on thymocytes. The receptors originated from a boy younger than two with a congenital heart defect.

The chain employs TRBV7-8 and TRBJ2-7, with a possible D match to TRBD2 (6 bases). The CDR3 sequence is 22 residues long. Germline V gene lookup returns CDR1 SGHVS and CDR2 FQNEAQ. Deletions cut 1 base from V and 0 bases from J, with 31 bases between. As DNA, the CDR3 is TGTGCCAGCAGCTTAGAGAGTGGGTTATTTGTTGCGTCGGGAGTGAGCTCCTACGAGCAGTACTTC. Translation gives CASSLESGLFVASGVSSYEQYF.

The chain is built from TRBV5-6 and TRBJ2-5; D not resolved. Germline V gives CDR1 SGHDT, CDR2 YYEEEE. V was cut by 4 bases and J by 1 base, with 14 bases left in between. The CDR3 contains 15 residues. CDR3: CASSPATPGQETQYF. The CDR3 nucleotides are TGTGCCAGCAGCCCGGCTACCCCAGGCCAAGAGACCCAGTACTTC.

J is TRBJ2-3 and V is TRBV15, with D tentatively TRBD1 (5 bases). The V end lost 3 bases, the J end lost 2 bases, and 12 bases lay between the germline ends. The CDR3 is 15 amino acids. Germline V CDR1 and CDR2: LNHNV, YYDKDF (reference sequence). CDR3 DNA sequence: TGTGCCACCAGCAGTAGCCCAGGGTACACAGATACGCAGTATTTT. Residues: CATSSSPGYTDTQYF. The whole variable domain, filled in from reference TRBV15 and TRBJ2-3, reads DAMVIQNPRYQVTQFGKPVTLSCSQTLNHNVMYWYQQKSSQAPKLLFHYYDKDFNNEADTPDNFQSRRPNTSFCFLDIRSPGLGDTAMYLCATSSSPGYTDTQYFGPGTRLTVL.

The V and J genes are TRBV28 and TRBJ2-2; a weak D match, TRBD2 (5 bases). The CDR3 runs 16 residues. V was shortened by 6 bases and J by 4 bases, with 18 bases between the two germline ends. Germline CDR1 is MDHEN and CDR2 is SYDVKM. The CDR3 here is CASSPKKRECTGELFF. CDR3 nucleotides: TGTGCCAGCAGCCCTAAGAAGAGGGAGTGCACCGGGGAGCTGTTTTTT.

The chain is built from TRBV27 and TRBJ2-4, with D possibly matching TRBD2 (5 bases). Trimming pared 1 base from V and 3 bases from J, leaving 10 bases between. In germline, CDR1 is MNHEY, CDR2 SMNVEV (reference sequence). This CDR3 has 15 residues. The CDR3 DNA reads as TGTGCCAGCAGTTTATTTGGGAGTAACAAAAACATTCAGTACTTC. Translated: CASSLFGSNKNIQYF.

This clone was counted a single time. The rearrangement links TRBV7-9 to TRBJ2-1, with 8 bases identical to TRBD2. V shed 2 bases and J 0 bases; nucleotides not matched to a gene: 6. Germline V gives CDR1 SEHNR, CDR2 FQNEAQ (reference sequence). CDR3 length: 17 residues. CDR3 bases: TGTGCCAGCAGCTTACCGCCTAGCGGGCCCTCCTACAATGAGCAGTTCTTC. Its protein product is CASSLPPSGPSYNEQFF.

The CDR3 region is CASSLAEGGDRSTNEKLFF. CDR3 DNA sequence: TGTGCCAGCAGCTTAGCGGAAGGGGGGGATCGATCAACTAATGAAAAACTGTTTTTT. This rearrangement joins TRBV7-9 to TRBJ1-4; maybe TRBD1 (6 bases). Germline V gene data show CDR1 as SEHNR and CDR2 as FQNEAQ (reference sequence). The V and J ends lost 0 bases and 0 bases respectively, with 17 bases between them. The CDR3 extends over 19 amino acids.

This chain joins TRBV5-1 and TRBJ1-1; a weak D match, TRBD1 (5 bases). Germline V CDR1 and CDR2: SGHRS, YFSETQ. V dropped 4 bases and J dropped 0 bases, with 13 bases sitting between them. The CDR3 is 15 residues long. CDR3 sequence reads: CASSLETDLNTEAFF. In nucleotides, the CDR3 is TGCGCCAGCAGCCTAGAGACAGACCTGAACACTGAAGCTTTCTTT.

The chain joins TRBV7-9 to TRBJ2-3, with 7 bases matching TRBD1. V was clipped by 5 bases and J by 1 base; unmatched bases: 9. This CDR3 has 16 residues. The V gene's germline CDR1 is SEHNR and CDR2 FQNEAQ (reference sequence). The CDR3 sequence is CASSTNRGEGTDTQYF. CDR3 coding DNA: TGTGCCAGCAGCACAAACAGGGGTGAGGGCACAGATACGCAGTATTTT.

The J gene is TRBJ2-2, the V gene TRBV7-8; 7 nucleotides match TRBD1. Germline values: CDR1 SGHVS, CDR2 FQNEAQ. This CDR3 has 17 residues. The V segment lost 5 bases and the J segment 3 bases; nucleotides outside the gene matches: 12. The CDR3 nucleotides read TGTGCCAGCAGCCTCCTCCTCGCCGGGACAGACACCGGGGAGCTGTTTTTT. It translates to CASSLLLAGTDTGELFF.

The chain is built from TRBV10-3 and TRBJ2-3; TRBD2 matches 11 bases. V dropped 11 bases and J dropped 0; count of bases not matched to a gene: 13. This CDR3 region has 17 residues. From germline, CDR1 is ENHRY and CDR2 SYGVKD. CDR3 sequence (DNA): TGTGCCGCCTATACTAGCGGGAGTCTAAGAAGCACAGATACGCAGTATTTT. It translates to CAAYTSGSLRSTDTQYF.

This clone was recorded only once. Other DNA sequences in this specimen translate into the identical CDR3. J is TRBJ1-5 and V is TRBV7-2; D is unclear. CDR1 is SGHTA and CDR2 is FQGNSA in the germline V gene. V lost 5 bases and J lost 2, with 10 bases in between. There are 14 residues in the CDR3. CDR3 region: CASSRGGGNQPQHF. For the CDR3, the DNA is TGTGCCAGCAGCCGCGGCGGGGGCAATCAGCCCCAGCATTTT.

J is TRBJ2-1 and V is TRBV19, with TRBD2 identical over 8 bases. Losses at the gene ends were 3 bases for V and 8 bases for J; bases not matched to a gene: 12. The germline CDR1 and CDR2 sequences are LNHDA and SQIVND (reference sequence). The CDR3 spans 16 residues. CDR3 DNA sequence: TGTGCCAGTAGTATCGGACCGGGACTAGAATATTATGAGCAGTTCTTC. It yields the protein CASSIGPGLEYYEQFF.